Given below is one TCR beta chain in context. The specificity of this receptor is unknown. No much larger clonotype is one base removed from it; base qualities were not supplied. These reads were obtained on an Illumina NovaSeq 6000. TCRalpha and TCRbeta cDNA libraries were constructed by 5'RACE with constant-segment primers, with sample barcodes and unique molecular identifiers being introduced. RNA was extracted from every sample with Trizol reagent. The libraries were amplified in two PCR steps, and the second step added a second sample barcode and Illumina TruSeq adapters. Sequencing of the libraries was done on an Illumina NovaSeq, producing 2 x 150 bp paired-end reads. Under the source paper's analysis protocol: With migec v1.2.7, reads were demultiplexed and then collapsed into UMI-guided consensus sequences. Using mixcr v2.1.11, UMI consensuses were aligned to TRA and TRB V and J templates and then assembled into clonotypes. Clonotypes were classified as expanded or contracted when called significant by both edgeR and NoisET, with noise models trained on biological replicates. For edgeR calls, the cutoffs were a false discovery rate-adjusted p below 0.01 and a log2 fold-change threshold of 1. As an exploratory analysis of dynamics, PCA with hierarchical clustering was applied to max-normalized trajectories of the 1000 most abundant clonotypes. Separately sequenced CD4+ and CD8+ repertoires were used to assign the CD4 or CD8 phenotype of responding clones. The public reads were run again by TCRdb, first through fastp at Q25 and then through MiXCR, and only productive beta chains were kept. Identical CDR3 protein sequences are pooled into one entry, listed with their most common genes and DNA. The V and J calls shown here were made by TCRdb, not taken from the authors' results. In this sample the table shows around 50,000 distinct CDR3 sequences, 27% of which occur a single time. Of the sample, 43% is held by the ten largest clones.

Trimming removed 4 bases from V and 8 bases from J, leaving 12 bases between the germline ends. The CDR3, from cysteine to phenylalanine, totals 12 residues. The kept DNA is CDR3 alone, 36 bases in frame from the first base. The germline V gene specifies SGHRS as CDR1 and YFSETQ as CDR2. The record originates from a study of T-cell memory formation after mild COVID-19 (dated by TCRdb to the early 2020s). A note on the overall study: TCR sequence clusters from the two donors were largely donor specific. T-cell clones expanding and contracting after mild COVID-19 in two donors were tracked by longitudinal TCRalpha and TCRbeta repertoire sequencing. Two young, previously healthy adult volunteers made up the cohort, one male and one female.

The investigation overall reported the following: Whether the second-wave clones peaking on day 37 were SARS-CoV-2 specific was not confirmed. Some responding clones were found in pre-infection memory, which suggests that pre-existing cross-reactive memory T cells took part in the SARS-CoV-2 response. Only a couple of mild cases were covered by the study, and larger cohorts that include severe cases with pre-infection samples were considered necessary. Contracting CD4+ clones were found mainly in CM and EM memory subsets, while CD8+ clones were enriched in EMRA. Clones that contracted from day 15 to 85 showed balanced CD4/CD8 phenotypes, whereas a second wave of clones that expanded from day 15 to 37 leaned towards CD4+.

PBMCs were isolated by Ficoll-Paque density gradient centrifugation. The chain was built from TRBV5-1 and TRBJ1-1, and perhaps TRBD1 as D gene, on 6 matching bases. The sequence was collected from a man aged 18 to 30 who had mild COVID-19 (a few samples of this study predate the infection). The sample titles of this study are shuffled in the database, so cell type and time point are left out; the donor was told from shared clones. The sample comprised PBMCs or a T cell subset sorted from them (not recorded which). Read as DNA, the sequence is TGCGCCAGCAGCGAAACAGGGTTAGAAGCTTTCTTT. This codes for CASSETGLEAFF. The entire variable domain, with the stretches around the CDR3 drawn from the reference TRBV5-1 and TRBJ1-1 proteins, is KAGVTQTPRYLIKTRGQQVTLSCSPISGHRSVSWYQQTPGQGLQFLFEYFSETQRNKGNFPGRFSGRQFSNSRSEMNVSTLELGDSALYLCASSETGLEAFFGQGTRLTVV.